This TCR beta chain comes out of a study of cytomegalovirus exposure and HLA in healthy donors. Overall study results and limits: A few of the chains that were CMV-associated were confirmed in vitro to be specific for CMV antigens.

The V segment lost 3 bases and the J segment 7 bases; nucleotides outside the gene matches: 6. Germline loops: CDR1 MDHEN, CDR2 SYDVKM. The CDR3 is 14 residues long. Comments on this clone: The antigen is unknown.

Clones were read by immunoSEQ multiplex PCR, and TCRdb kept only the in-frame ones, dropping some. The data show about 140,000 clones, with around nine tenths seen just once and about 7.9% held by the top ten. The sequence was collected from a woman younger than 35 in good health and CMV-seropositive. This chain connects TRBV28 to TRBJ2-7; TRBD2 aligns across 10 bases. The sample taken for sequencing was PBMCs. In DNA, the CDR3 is TGTGCCAGCAGTTTTTCACTAGCGGGACGGGAGCAGTACTTC. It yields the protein CASSFSLAGREQYF.